These T cell receptor beta chains were read from a single sample in a study of neurological immune-mediated disorders. TCRdb passed the 5' RACE reads through MiXCR, listing each CDR3 protein once. This sample has 59,000 or so distinct CDR3 sequences, with about 12% found just once. The sample comprised PBMCs. These receptors were obtained from an older woman with HTLV-1-associated myelopathy (HAM/TSP). Each CDR3 is given without its conserved first and last residue. Fields, in order: V gene, J gene, CDR3 protein.

>TRBV5-1|TRBJ2-5
ASSSTVPGETQY
>TRBV5-1|TRBJ2-7
ASKTSGQPTYEQY
>TRBV5-1|TRBJ2-1
ASSLAEVNEQF
>TRBV6-1|TRBJ1-3
ASSKTGASGNTIY
>TRBV12-3/TRBV12-4|TRBJ1-2
ASSTGFGYT
>TRBV29-1|TRBJ2-2
SVVYGTVNTGELF
>TRBV20-1|TRBJ2-7
SAEGRSVSYEQY
>TRBV4-1|TRBJ1-5
ASSQFLGTDQPQH
>TRBV12-3/TRBV12-4|TRBJ2-1
ASMLAGVLYEQF
>TRBV6-6|TRBJ2-7
ASSYSRTIYEQY
>TRBV20-1|TRBJ1-1
SARKPGQSAGRAF
>TRBV5-5|TRBJ1-1
ASSLQGWTEAF
>TRBV25-1|TRBJ2-7
ASSEYEIYNEQY
>TRBV20-1|TRBJ2-5
SASKGPQETQY
>TRBV5-1|TRBJ2-3
ASSPQSHTDTQY